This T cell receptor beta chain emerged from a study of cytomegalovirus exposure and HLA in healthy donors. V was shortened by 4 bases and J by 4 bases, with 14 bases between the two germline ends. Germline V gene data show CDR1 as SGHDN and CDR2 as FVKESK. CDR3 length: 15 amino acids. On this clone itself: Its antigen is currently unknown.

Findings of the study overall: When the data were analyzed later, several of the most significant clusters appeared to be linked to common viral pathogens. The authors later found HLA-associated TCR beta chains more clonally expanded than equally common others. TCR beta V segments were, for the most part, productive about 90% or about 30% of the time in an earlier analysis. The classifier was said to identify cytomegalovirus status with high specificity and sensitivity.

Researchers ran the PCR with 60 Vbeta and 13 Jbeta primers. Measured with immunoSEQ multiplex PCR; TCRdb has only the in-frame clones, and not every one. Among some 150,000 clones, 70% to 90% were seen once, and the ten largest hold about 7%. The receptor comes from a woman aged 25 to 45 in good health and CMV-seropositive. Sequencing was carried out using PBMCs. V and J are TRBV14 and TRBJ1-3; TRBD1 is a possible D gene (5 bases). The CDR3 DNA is TGTGCCAGCAGCCGGGAGGAGGGGTACGGAAACACCATATATTTT. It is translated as CASSREEGYGNTIYF.